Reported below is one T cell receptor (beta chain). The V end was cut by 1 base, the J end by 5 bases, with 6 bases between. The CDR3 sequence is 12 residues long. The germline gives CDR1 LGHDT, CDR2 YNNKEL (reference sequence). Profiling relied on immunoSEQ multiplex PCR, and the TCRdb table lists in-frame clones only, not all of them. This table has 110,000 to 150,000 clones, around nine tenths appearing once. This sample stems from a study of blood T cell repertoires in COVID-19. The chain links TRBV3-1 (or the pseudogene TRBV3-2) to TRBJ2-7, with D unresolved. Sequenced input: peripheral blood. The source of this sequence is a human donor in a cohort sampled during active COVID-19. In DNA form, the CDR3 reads TGTGCCAGCAGCCAAGCTCAGGACGAGCAGTACTTC. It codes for CASSQAQDEQYF.